A single sample is the source of the 22 T cell receptor beta chains below, sequenced in a study of shared clonotypes between healthy human individuals. Generated by immunoSEQ multiplex PCR, the TCRdb table keeps only in-frame clones and is missing some. The sample lists about 2.4 million clones, 90% to 95% occurring once. Sequencing used naive CD4+ T cells from PBMCs. Stated subset: CD45RA+ positively selected. The source is a man younger than 35 in good health. Some clones in this sample may be carry-over from other donors' samples.

The chain joins TRBV10-3 to TRBJ2-5; D may be TRBD2 (6 bases). In germline, CDR1 is ENHRY, CDR2 SYGVKD. This CDR3 has 14 residues. Trimming left V 4 bases short and J 5 bases short, with 14 bases between. In DNA, the CDR3 is TGTGCCATCAGTGGCGGGATCTTGGGGGAGACCCAGTACTTC. This codes for CAISGGILGETQYF.

This chain connects TRBV2 to TRBJ1-1; D is ambiguous. Deletions cut 6 bases from V and 11 bases from J, with 19 bases between. The germline CDR1 and CDR2 sequences are SNHLY and FYNNEI. The CDR3 is 13 residues long. CDR3 amino acids: CASRGESPLMAFF. DNA of the CDR3: TGTGCCAGCAGGGGTGAGAGTCCCCTGATGGCTTTCTTT. The full variable domain, its missing parts supplied by reference TRBV2 and TRBJ1-1, is EPEVTQTPSHQVTQMGQEVILRCVPISNHLYFYWYRQILGQKVEFLVSFYNNEISEKSEIFDDQFSVERPDGSNFTLKIRSTKLEDSAMYFCASRGESPLMAFFGQGTRLTVV.

The rearrangement joins TRBV27 to TRBJ2-5; 8 nucleotides align to TRBD2. Looked up from germline, CDR1 is MNHEY and CDR2 is SMNVEV (reference sequence). The CDR3 has 16 amino acids. V was clipped by 5 bases and J by 1 base; unmatched bases: 9. The CDR3 region is CASSRYSGVLQETQYF. CDR3 DNA sequence: TGTGCCAGCAGTCGCTATAGCGGGGTGCTCCAAGAGACCCAGTACTTC.

The chain joins TRBV2 to TRBJ1-1, with 12 bases fitting TRBD1. With 2 bases clipped from V and 5 bases from J, the junction kept 3 bases outside the gene matches. CDR1 SNHLY and CDR2 FYNNEI come from the germline V gene. CDR3 length equals 15 residues. DNA of the CDR3: TGTGCCAGCAGTGAACGGGACAGGGGGCAGACTGAAGCTTTCTTT. Its translation: CASSERDRGQTEAFF.

V is TRBV30 and J is TRBJ1-1; no firm D call. Trimming removed 5 bases from V and 5 bases from J, with 15 bases in between. CDR3 length: 13 amino acids. From germline, CDR1 is GTSNPN and CDR2 SVGIG (reference sequence). The CDR3 DNA reads as TGTGCCTGGGGAGTGGTGGGCGGGACTGAAGCTTTCTTT. Its translation is CAWGVVGGTEAFF.

Notes on this clone: Other DNA sequences within the sample encode an identical CDR3. V and J are TRBV5-8 and TRBJ1-5; tentative D call: TRBD1 (6 bases). The CDR3 extends over 14 amino acids. Germline V lookup: CDR1 SGHTS, CDR2 YDEGEE. The V end lost 4 bases, the J end lost 3 bases, and 11 bases lay between the germline ends. CDR3 protein: CASSRGQFNQPQHF. In DNA form, the CDR3 reads TGTGCCAGCAGCCGCGGACAGTTCAATCAGCCCCAGCATTTT.

The table lists this clone with a count of one. This sequence joins TRBV5-1 and TRBJ1-1; D remains ambiguous. This CDR3 region has 16 residues. CDR1 is SGHRS and CDR2 is YFSETQ in the germline V gene. With 0 bases removed from V and 0 bases from J, the gap between germline ends came to 12 bases. In DNA form, the CDR3 reads TGCGCCAGCAGCTTGGACGGACTAAATCTGAACACTGAAGCTTTCTTT. This gives the protein CASSLDGLNLNTEAFF. The variable domain in full, completed from reference TRBV5-1 and TRBJ1-1, reads KAGVTQTPRYLIKTRGQQVTLSCSPISGHRSVSWYQQTPGQGLQFLFEYFSETQRNKGNFPGRFSGRQFSNSRSEMNVSTLELGDSALYLCASSLDGLNLNTEAFFGQGTRLTVV.

The chain uses TRBV28 and TRBJ1-1, with 8 bases that match TRBD1. Germline V gene data show CDR1 as MDHEN and CDR2 as SYDVKM. V lost 2 bases and J lost 4; bases outside the gene matches: 12. The CDR3 consists of 17 residues. CDR3 protein: CASSLGVWGQALTEAFF. The CDR3 DNA reads as TGTGCCAGCAGTTTAGGTGTATGGGGACAGGCTCTCACTGAAGCTTTCTTT. The entire variable domain, with the rest obtained from reference TRBV28 and TRBJ1-1, is as follows: DVKVTQSSRYLVKRTGEKVFLECVQDMDHENMFWYRQDPGLGLRLIYFSYDVKMKEKGDIPEGYSVSREKKERFSLILESASTNQTSMYLCASSLGVWGQALTEAFFGQGTRLTVV.

This sequence joins TRBV5-1 and TRBJ1-2; no clear D gene. Germline V gene sequence: CDR1 SGHRS, CDR2 YFSETQ. The V and J ends lost 0 bases and 8 bases respectively, with 14 bases between them. The CDR3 has 14 amino acids. The CDR3 here is CASSLGQDLWGYTF. CDR3 DNA sequence: TGCGCCAGCAGCTTGGGGCAGGACCTCTGGGGCTACACCTTC.

The genes are TRBV28 and TRBJ1-5; D remains ambiguous. Germline V gene lookup returns CDR1 MDHEN and CDR2 SYDVKM. V lost 3 bases, J lost 3 bases, and 15 bases lay in between. The CDR3 has 16 amino acids. CDR3 sequence reads: CASSFTLAQNNQPQHF. The CDR3 nucleotides read TGTGCCAGCAGTTTTACCTTAGCACAGAACAATCAGCCCCAGCATTTT.

This chain connects TRBV5-1 to TRBJ2-7, with D possibly matching TRBD2 (7 bases). The CDR3 has 16 amino acids. Germline CDR1 reads SGHRS; CDR2 reads YFSETQ. Trimming left V 5 bases short and J 5 bases short, with 23 bases between. Here the CDR3 DNA reads TGCGCCAGCAGTGGGGGGGGCCGACTAGCCTCTGACGAGCAGTACTTC. This gives the protein CASSGGGRLASDEQYF.

This chain links TRBV5-1 with TRBJ2-3; D gene ambiguous. Trimming stripped 5 bases from V and 8 bases from J, with 15 bases between. CDR1 SGHRS and CDR2 YFSETQ come from the germline V gene. CDR3 length: 13 residues. CDR3 sequence reads: CASSSRTPATQYF. The DNA for the CDR3 is TGCGCCAGCAGTTCCAGGACCCCAGCTACGCAGTATTTT.

The chain couples TRBV5-4 to TRBJ2-6; D might be TRBD1 (6 bases). Germline assignment: CDR1 SGHNT and CDR2 YYREEE (reference sequence). V dropped 3 bases and J dropped 11 bases, with 15 bases sitting between them. CDR3 length: 14 residues. The CDR3, as DNA: TGTGCCAGCAGCTCGCGAACAGGGCTCCACGTCCTGACTTTC. Its protein is CASSSRTGLHVLTF. Looking up the rest from reference TRBV5-4 and TRBJ2-6 gives the full variable domain: ETGVTQSPTHLIKTRGQQVTLRCSSQSGHNTVSWYQQALGQGPQFIFQYYREEENGRGNFPPRFSGLQFPNYSSELNVNALELDDSALYLCASSSRTGLHVLTFGAGSRLTVL.

The CDR3, as DNA: TGTGCCAGCAGCTTAGAGGGTTTGTCCTACGAGCAGTACTTC. This codes for CASSLEGLSYEQYF. The chain combines TRBV11-2 with TRBJ2-7; D call uncertain. Per germline, CDR1 SGHAT and CDR2 FQNNGV. V lost 0 bases, J lost 1 base, and 7 bases lay in between. The CDR3 totals 14 residues.

The rearrangement links TRBV19 to TRBJ1-5; maybe TRBD1 (6 bases). The V end lost 3 bases, the J end lost 5 bases, and 26 bases lay between the germline ends. The CDR3 sequence is 19 residues long. Germline V lookup: CDR1 LNHDA, CDR2 SQIVND (reference sequence). The CDR3 here is CASSMIRRTESSLYQPQHF. The CDR3 DNA reads TGTGCCAGTAGTATGATCCGGAGGACAGAATCGTCCCTGTATCAGCCCCAGCATTTT.

This chain uses TRBV10-3 with TRBJ2-6, with 7 bases identical to TRBD1. Per germline, CDR1 ENHRY and CDR2 SYGVKD. The CDR3 sequence is 17 residues long. The V gene end was trimmed by 6 bases and the J gene end by 4 bases; junction bases not matched to a gene: 12. CDR3 DNA: TGTGCCATCAGCCCGACAGGGATAGGGGCCGGGGCCAACGTCCTGACTTTC. Protein product: CAISPTGIGAGANVLTF.

The V call is TRBV5-6, the J call TRBJ2-2; no reliable D call. The CDR3 extends over 15 amino acids. Trimming removed 5 bases at V and 0 bases at J, with 11 bases between. Germline loops: CDR1 SGHDT, CDR2 YYEEEE. The CDR3 sequence: CASSFNRANTGELFF. CDR3 bases: TGTGCCAGCAGTTTTAACCGTGCGAACACCGGGGAGCTGTTTTTT.

The chain couples TRBV2 to TRBJ2-2, with 10 bases identical to TRBD2. V lost 2 bases and J lost 6; bases outside the gene matches: 9. The germline gives CDR1 SNHLY, CDR2 FYNNEI. CDR3 length: 17 amino acids. CDR3 sequence (DNA): TGTGCCAGCAGTGAACCTAGCGGGAGCGCGACGGCCGGGGAGCTGTTTTTT. Amino acid sequence: CASSEPSGSATAGELFF.

About this clone: This CDR3 is also generated by other DNA sequences in the sample. The rearrangement joins TRBV29-1 to TRBJ2-7; no clear D gene. CDR1 SQVTM and CDR2 ANQGSEA come from the germline V gene. The CDR3 is 10 amino acids. V was trimmed by 4 bases and J by 4 bases, leaving 5 bases between them. CDR3 sequence reads: CSVGSYEQYF. CDR3 DNA sequence: TGCAGCGTTGGGAGTTACGAGCAGTACTTC.

CDR3 coding DNA: TGTGCCAGCAGTGCAACTGGACAGGGGGTAGAGCCCCAGCATTTT. The encoded protein is CASSATGQGVEPQHF. The rearrangement joins TRBV6-1 to TRBJ1-5; 10 positions match TRBD1. V dropped 4 bases and J dropped 8; count of bases not matched to a gene: 8. From germline, CDR1 is MNHNS and CDR2 SASEGT. This CDR3 has 15 residues.

About this clone: This sample includes further DNA sequences coding for the same CDR3. The chain has TRBV9 and TRBJ2-1; weak D call: TRBD1 (6 bases). The CDR3 has 14 amino acids. V lost 0 bases, J lost 6 bases, and 10 bases lay in between. Germline V gene data show CDR1 as SGDLS and CDR2 as YYNGEE. CDR3 in amino acids: CASSVVGGSNEQFF. CDR3 DNA sequence: TGTGCCAGCAGCGTAGTTGGGGGCAGCAATGAGCAGTTCTTC.

The chain couples TRBV6-4 to TRBJ1-1, with no clear D. This CDR3 region has 13 residues. Trimming left V 6 bases short and J 1 base short, with 9 bases between. The germline V gene encodes CDR1 MRHNA and CDR2 SNTAGT. In DNA, the CDR3 is TGTGCCAGCAGAGACACCGCGAACACTGAAGCTTTCTTT. Residues: CASRDTANTEAFF.